Below are 32 T cell receptor beta chains sequenced from a single sample in a study of T cells after posttransplantation cyclophosphamide. Profiled with immunoSEQ multiplex PCR; TCRdb holds only in-frame clones, not every one. This sample has some 22,000 clones, with roughly 82% found just once. The sequencing input was PBMCs. Every receptor here comes from a woman in her sixties with a blood cancer, CMV-positive, and with a related stem cell donor.

The CDR3 spells CAWSNLGTAFNQPQHF. The DNA of the CDR3 is TGTGCCTGGAGCAATTTAGGGACAGCTTTCAATCAGCCCCAGCATTTT. V is TRBV30 and J is TRBJ1-5; 7 nucleotides agree with TRBD1. CDR1 GTSNPN and CDR2 SVGIG come from the germline V gene (reference sequence). CDR3 length equals 16 residues. Unmatched junction bases numbered 11, after V lost 3 bases and J lost 3 bases.

This CDR3 reads CSATRETQYF. The CDR3 DNA sequence: TGCAGCGCAACAAGAGAGACCCAGTACTTC. The chain carries TRBV29-1 and TRBJ2-5, with D hard to call. V dropped 7 bases and J dropped 4 bases, with 7 bases sitting between them. CDR3 size: 10 residues. Germline V gene sequence: CDR1 SQVTM, CDR2 ANQGSEA.

The chain recombines TRBV27 with TRBJ1-2, with D hard to call. CDR3 size: 14 residues. The ends were cut back, 5 bases at V and 4 bases at J, with 14 bases in the middle. The germline V gene has CDR1 MNHEY and CDR2 SMNVEV (reference sequence). CDR3 protein: CASSLGGFPYGYTF. CDR3 nucleotides: TGTGCCAGCAGTCTGGGAGGGTTTCCCTATGGCTACACCTTC.

Only a few counts were recorded for this clone. This sequence joins TRBV18 and TRBJ2-7; 13 positions match TRBD2. Germline CDR1 and CDR2: KGHSH and LQKENI. V was clipped by 4 bases and J by 4 bases; unmatched bases: 1. This CDR3 spans 14 amino acids. CDR3 in amino acids: CASSRLAGGYEQYF. The CDR3 DNA reads TGTGCCAGCTCACGACTAGCGGGAGGATACGAGCAGTACTTC. Complete variable domain (other parts from reference TRBV18 and TRBJ2-7): NAGVMQNPRHLVRRRGQEARLRCSPMKGHSHVYWYRQLPEEGLKFMVYLQKENIIDESGMPKERFSAEFPKEGPSILRIQQVVRGDSAAYFCASSRLAGGYEQYFGPGTRLTVT.

This clone was recorded only once. Germline is not matched at one junction end, which may reflect a read error. Other DNA sequences in this sample translate to the same CDR3. The chain combines TRBV10-3 with TRBJ1-1; 10 bases match TRBD1. CDR1 ENHRY and CDR2 SYGVKD come from the germline V gene. CDR3 size: 13 residues. This CDR3 reads CAISRDRGGEAFF. The CDR3 nucleotides are TGTGCCATCAGCCGGGACAGGGGCGGGGAAGCCTTCTTT.

The chain recombines TRBV30 with TRBJ1-2, with TRBD1 matching over 8 bases. V lost 2 bases to trimming and J lost 2 bases; unmatched junction nucleotides: 7. The CDR3 covers 15 residues. Germline lookup yields CDR1 GTSNPN and CDR2 SVGIG (reference sequence). Written as DNA, the CDR3 is TGTGCCTGGAGTAGAACCAGGGGGCGCAACTATGGCTACACCTTC. Its translation: CAWSRTRGRNYGYTF.

This clone was observed a single time. V is TRBV9 and J is TRBJ2-1; 7 positions match TRBD2. CDR3 length equals 15 residues. The germline V gene encodes CDR1 SGDLS and CDR2 YYNGEE. The V segment lost 2 bases and the J segment 1 base; nucleotides outside the gene matches: 3. CDR3 loop: CASSVLAVSYNEQFF. In DNA, the CDR3 is TGTGCCAGCAGCGTGCTAGCGGTATCCTACAATGAGCAGTTCTTC.

This chain uses TRBV9 with TRBJ1-2, with D tentatively TRBD1 (6 bases). The CDR3 loop spans 13 amino acids. Trimming shortened V by 2 bases and J by 7 bases, and 12 bases separated the two germline ends. The germline V gene has CDR1 SGDLS and CDR2 YYNGEE. The CDR3 nucleotides read TGTGCCAGCAGCGTTACAGGGTGGGGTGGCTACACCTTC. This codes for CASSVTGWGGYTF.

This chain links TRBV18 with TRBJ2-4; a weak D match, TRBD2 (6 bases). Germline V lookup: CDR1 KGHSH, CDR2 LQKENI. The CDR3 contains 15 residues. Trimming took off 4 bases at V and 4 bases at J, with 14 bases between the two ends. The CDR3 sequence: CASSRGREGKNIQYF. The CDR3 DNA follows: TGTGCCAGCTCACGAGGGCGGGAAGGGAAAAACATTCAGTACTTC.

This rearrangement joins TRBV5-1 to TRBJ2-3, with a weak D call TRBD2 (6 bases). The CDR3 sequence is 14 residues long. Germline CDR1 SGHRS, CDR2 YFSETQ. V gave up 4 bases and J gave up 0 bases, with 9 bases separating them. This CDR3 reads CASSGSGSTDTQYF. CDR3 bases: TGCGCCAGCAGCGGTAGCGGTAGCACAGATACGCAGTATTTT.

The gene calls are TRBV6-1 and TRBJ1-4, with D possibly being TRBD1 (6 bases). Trimming left V 3 bases short and J 11 bases short, with 7 bases between. The CDR3 runs 11 residues. Germline V gene sequence: CDR1 MNHNS, CDR2 SASEGT. The CDR3 DNA reads as TGTGCCAGCAGTGACAGGGGTAAACTGTTTTTT. Its translation is CASSDRGKLFF.

The chain uses TRBV5-6 and TRBJ2-5; TRBD1 matches 7 bases. This CDR3 is 15 amino acids long. Germline CDR1 SGHDT, CDR2 YYEEEE. V gave up 5 bases and J gave up 2 bases; unmatched junction bases: 9. As DNA, the CDR3 is TGTGCCAGCAGTCGGCCGGGACAGCGACAAGAGACCCAGTACTTC. It codes for CASSRPGQRQETQYF.

The chain links TRBV11-3 to TRBJ2-3; 7 nucleotides align to TRBD2. With V trimmed by 2 bases and J by 5 bases, 7 bases remained unmatched. The CDR3 has 15 amino acids. CDR1 and CDR2 (germline): SGHNT, YENEEA. The CDR3 spells CASSLRGLGGDTQYF. The CDR3 DNA reads TGTGCCAGCAGCTTACGAGGACTAGGAGGAGATACGCAGTATTTT.

This clone was counted a single time. This chain links TRBV5-1 with TRBJ2-1; TRBD2 matches at 10 bases. CDR3 length equals 15 residues. The V and J ends lost 4 bases and 8 bases, in that order; junction bases with no gene match: 9. The germline gives CDR1 SGHRS, CDR2 YFSETQ. The CDR3 nucleotides read TGCGCCAGCAGCCAAGGACTAGCGGAGGCATATGAGCAGTTCTTC. It translates to CASSQGLAEAYEQFF.

The chain uses TRBV7-8 and TRBJ2-7, with 8 positions matching TRBD1. The V gene's germline CDR1 is SGHVS and CDR2 FQNEAQ. The CDR3 is 16 residues long. V shed 5 bases and J 0 bases; nucleotides not matched to a gene: 9. The CDR3 coding sequence is TGTGCCAGCAGCCCTCTTAACAGGGGGAGCTCCTACGAGCAGTACTTC. It codes for CASSPLNRGSSYEQYF.

The rearrangement joins TRBV7-9 to TRBJ1-1, with a tentative D call TRBD1 (6 bases). Germline V CDR1 and CDR2: SEHNR, FQNEAQ (reference sequence). Trimming shortened V by 5 bases and J by 1 base, and 11 bases separated the two germline ends. The CDR3 is 14 residues long. The CDR3 coding sequence is TGTGCCAGCAGCAAATCGACAGGGAACACTGAAGCTTTCTTT. The encoded protein is CASSKSTGNTEAFF.

The chain has TRBV7-9 and TRBJ1-2; D is unclear. The V gene lost 2 bases and the J gene lost 7 bases, with 5 bases spanning the gap. The CDR3 has 11 residues. Germline CDR1 and CDR2: SEHNR and FQNEAQ (reference sequence). The CDR3: CASSLSFGYTF. The CDR3 DNA sequence: TGTGCCAGCAGCTTATCCTTTGGCTACACCTTC.

This clone was observed a few times. The J gene is TRBJ1-4, the V gene TRBV10-2; possible D gene TRBD1, 6 bases. The germline V and J ends were trimmed by 3 bases and 7 bases, with 12 bases remaining between them. Germline-derived CDR1 and CDR2 are WSHSY and SAAADI. This CDR3 region has 14 residues. This CDR3 reads CASSDKGGSEKLFF. The DNA for the CDR3 is TGCGCCAGCAGTGACAAGGGGGGGAGTGAAAAACTGTTTTTT.

The rearrangement uses TRBV18 and TRBJ2-5; maybe TRBD2 (6 bases). V gave up 8 bases and J gave up 0 bases, with 7 bases separating them. The CDR3 covers 12 residues. CDR1 is KGHSH, CDR2 LQKENI, per germline. The CDR3 DNA is TGTGCCAGCCGCGGGGACCAAGAGACCCAGTACTTC. This codes for CASRGDQETQYF.

The chain uses TRBV19 and TRBJ1-1; TRBD1 aligns across 7 bases. The germline V gene has CDR1 LNHDA and CDR2 SQIVND (reference sequence). CDR3 length: 14 amino acids. The V and J ends lost 1 base and 1 base, in that order; junction bases with no gene match: 0. CDR3 region: CASSIAGGNTEAFF. CDR3 bases: TGTGCCAGTAGTATAGCAGGGGGGAACACTGAAGCTTTCTTT.

This chain uses TRBV9 with TRBJ2-1, with TRBD1 as a possible D gene (6 bases). The CDR3 loop spans 14 amino acids. V shed 3 bases and J shed 10 bases, with 17 bases lying between them. Per the germline V gene, CDR1 is SGDLS and CDR2 is YYNGEE. CDR3 sequence reads: CASSAALLGTEQFF. The CDR3 DNA reads TGTGCCAGCAGCGCGGCCTTACTCGGGACAGAGCAGTTCTTC.

The chain recombines TRBV5-4 with TRBJ2-1; perhaps TRBD2 as D (6 bases). The V gene's germline CDR1 is SGHNT and CDR2 YYREEE (reference sequence). Trimming left V 7 bases short and J 9 bases short, with 17 bases between. The CDR3 sequence is 13 residues long. CDR3 bases: TGTGCCAGCTTCCGACCGGGGGACGGTGAGCAGTTCTTC. It is translated as CASFRPGDGEQFF. Using reference TRBV5-4 and TRBJ2-1 for the parts outside the CDR3, the full variable domain is ETGVTQSPTHLIKTRGQQVTLRCSSQSGHNTVSWYQQALGQGPQFIFQYYREEENGRGNFPPRFSGLQFPNYSSELNVNALELDDSALYLCASFRPGDGEQFFGPGTRLTVL.

V usage is TRBV11-1 and J usage is TRBJ2-4, with D perhaps matching TRBD2 (6 bases). With 6 bases removed from V and 13 bases from J, the gap between germline ends came to 19 bases. CDR3 length equals 13 residues. CDR1 is SGHAT and CDR2 is FQDESV in the germline V gene (reference sequence). CDR3 sequence: CASRTSKEGAQYF. For the CDR3, the DNA is TGTGCCAGCAGGACTAGTAAGGAAGGGGCGCAGTACTTC.

This sequence joins TRBV7-2 and TRBJ2-2; 10 positions agree with TRBD2. CDR1 and CDR2 from the germline V gene are SGHTA and FQGNSA. This CDR3 contains 14 residues. V trimming: 2 bases; J trimming: 8 bases; junction bases outside the gene matches: 2. CDR3 nucleotide sequence: TGTGCCAGCAGCTTAAGCGGGAGGGTGGGGGAGCTGTTTTTT. Its protein is CASSLSGRVGELFF.

The V call is TRBV9, the J call TRBJ2-3, with 9 positions matching TRBD2. This CDR3 has 16 residues. V trimming: 4 bases; J trimming: 6 bases; junction bases outside the gene matches: 12. Germline V CDR1 and CDR2: SGDLS, YYNGEE. CDR3 protein: CASSNSGRMSGDTQYF. The CDR3 DNA sequence: TGTGCCAGCAGCAATAGCGGGAGAATGAGTGGGGATACGCAGTATTTT. The full variable domain, completed using reference TRBV9 and TRBJ2-3, is DSGVTQTPKHLITATGQRVTLRCSPRSGDLSVYWYQQSLDQGLQFLIQYYNGEERAKGNILERFSAQQFPDLHSELNLSSLELGDSALYFCASSNSGRMSGDTQYFGPGTRLTVL.

This clone was detected only a few times. The chain combines TRBV19 with TRBJ2-3; D not certain. The V gene's germline CDR1 is LNHDA and CDR2 SQIVND (reference sequence). The CDR3 is 14 amino acids. Trimming took off 5 bases at V and 1 base at J, with 10 bases between the two ends. The CDR3 nucleotides read TGTGCCAGTAGTTCCGGGTACGGCACAGATACGCAGTATTTT. Residues: CASSSGYGTDTQYF.

The rearrangement links TRBV7-9 to TRBJ2-5; D remains ambiguous. The CDR3 loop spans 15 amino acids. The ends were cut back, 0 bases at V and 4 bases at J, with 12 bases in the middle. CDR1 is SEHNR and CDR2 is FQNEAQ in the germline V gene (reference sequence). This CDR3 is CASSLAGRPLETQYF. The CDR3 region has the DNA TGTGCCAGCAGCTTAGCAGGCAGGCCCCTAGAGACCCAGTACTTC. Complete variable domain (other parts from reference TRBV7-9 and TRBJ2-5): DTGVSQNPRHKITKRGQNVTFRCDPISEHNRLYWYRQTLGQGPEFLTYFQNEAQLEKSRLLSDRFSAERPKGSFSTLEIQRTEQGDSAMYLCASSLAGRPLETQYFGPGTRLLVL.

V usage is TRBV4-1 and J usage is TRBJ2-1, with D perhaps TRBD2 (5 bases). Trimming shortened V by 0 bases and J by 7 bases, and 13 bases separated the two germline ends. This CDR3 is built from 15 residues. Germline V gene lookup returns CDR1 MGHRA and CDR2 YSYEKL. As DNA, the CDR3 is TGCGCCAGCAGCCAAGAGCGGACTCTCCTAAATGAGCAGTTCTTC. This sequence encodes CASSQERTLLNEQFF.

The chain links TRBV5-1 to TRBJ2-1, with a possible D match to TRBD2 (5 bases). The CDR3 runs 12 residues. Looked up from germline, CDR1 is SGHRS and CDR2 is YFSETQ. V lost 4 bases, J lost 4 bases, and 6 bases lay in between. The DNA for the CDR3 is TGCGCCAGCAGCCGGGGTTACAATGAGCAGTTCTTC. Encoded protein: CASSRGYNEQFF. Full variable domain (missing parts from reference TRBV5-1 and TRBJ2-1): KAGVTQTPRYLIKTRGQQVTLSCSPISGHRSVSWYQQTPGQGLQFLFEYFSETQRNKGNFPGRFSGRQFSNSRSEMNVSTLELGDSALYLCASSRGYNEQFFGPGTRLTVL.

The chain has TRBV19 and TRBJ2-7, with D possibly being TRBD1 (6 bases). Germline CDR1 LNHDA, CDR2 SQIVND (reference sequence). The CDR3 sequence is 15 residues long. The V and J ends lost 10 bases and 2 bases respectively, with 21 bases between them. The CDR3 nucleotides are TGTGCCAATGACCCTGGACAGTATTACACCTACGAGCAGTACTTC. It translates to CANDPGQYYTYEQYF.

The J gene is TRBJ2-1, the V gene TRBV5-1; a possible D gene is TRBD2 (6 bases). Germline V gene lookup returns CDR1 SGHRS and CDR2 YFSETQ. CDR3 length: 13 amino acids. Trimming stripped 0 bases from V and 7 bases from J, with 8 bases between. The DNA for the CDR3 is TGCGCCAGCAGCTTGGGGGGGGAAAATGAGCAGTTCTTC. Encoded protein: CASSLGGENEQFF.

This chain links TRBV9 with TRBJ1-3; 7 nucleotides match TRBD1. V trimming: 3 bases; J trimming: 1 base; junction bases outside the gene matches: 10. This CDR3 has 17 amino acids. Germline CDR1 SGDLS, CDR2 YYNGEE. This CDR3 is CASSGSDRVFSGNTIYF. The CDR3 coding sequence is TGTGCCAGCAGCGGATCAGACAGGGTCTTTTCTGGAAACACCATATATTTT.